These 17 T cell receptor beta chains share one sample of origin, sequenced in a study of blood T cell repertoires in COVID-19. Data came from immunoSEQ multiplex PCR; TCRdb stores just in-frame clones and leaves some out. The sample records around 300,000 clones, around 87% being singletons. Sequencing was performed on PBMCs or T cells enriched from blood (not recorded which). These receptors came from a woman in her twenties or thirties who had recovered from COVID-19.

CDR3 in DNA: TGTGCCAGCAGCTTGAAAGCCTTAGCAACTAATGAAAAACTGTTTTTT. Amino acids: CASSLKALATNEKLFF. J is TRBJ1-4 and V is TRBV5-5, with D uncertain. V gave up 1 base and J gave up 0 bases, with 10 bases separating them. Germline V CDR1 and CDR2: SGHKS, YYEKEE (reference sequence). CDR3 length equals 16 residues. Using reference TRBV5-5 and TRBJ1-4 for the parts outside the CDR3, the full variable domain is DAGVTQSPTHLIKTRGQQVTLRCSPISGHKSVSWYQQVLGQGPQFIFQYYEKEERGRGNFPDRFSARQFPNYSSELNVNALLLGDSALYLCASSLKALATNEKLFFGSGTQLSVL.

This rearrangement joins TRBV2 to TRBJ1-3, with D possibly matching TRBD1 (5 bases). This CDR3 is built from 15 residues. CDR1 is SNHLY and CDR2 is FYNNEI in the germline V gene. Trimming left V 6 bases short and J 2 bases short, with 14 bases between. In DNA, the CDR3 is TGTGCCAGCAGCCTAGGGGCCGCCACTGGAAACACCATATATTTT. Protein sequence: CASSLGAATGNTIYF.

This chain connects TRBV27 to TRBJ2-1; 11 bases are shared with TRBD1. V lost 5 bases, J lost 8 bases, and 5 bases stayed unmatched. The CDR3 consists of 14 residues. Looked up from germline, CDR1 is MNHEY and CDR2 is SMNVEV (reference sequence). CDR3 amino acids: CASSGQGAGDEQFF. CDR3 DNA sequence: TGTGCCAGCAGTGGACAGGGGGCTGGTGATGAGCAGTTCTTC.

The chain uses TRBV28 and TRBJ1-4; TRBD1 is a possible D gene (6 bases). V was pared by 5 bases and J by 8 bases, with 12 bases between. There are 13 residues in the CDR3. CDR1 is MDHEN, CDR2 SYDVKM, per germline. Here the CDR3 DNA reads TGTGCCAGCAGTCTCAGGGGATCGGAAAAACTGTTTTTT. It is translated as CASSLRGSEKLFF. The whole variable domain, remainder taken from reference TRBV28 and TRBJ1-4, is DVKVTQSSRYLVKRTGEKVFLECVQDMDHENMFWYRQDPGLGLRLIYFSYDVKMKEKGDIPEGYSVSREKKERFSLILESASTNQTSMYLCASSLRGSEKLFFGSGTQLSVL.

The chain employs TRBV2 and TRBJ2-5; maybe TRBD1 (6 bases). V lost 0 bases and J 9 bases, leaving 17 bases between the germline ends. Germline lookup yields CDR1 SNHLY and CDR2 FYNNEI. The CDR3 has 15 residues. The CDR3 sequence is CASSEALRGHRPQYF. Here the CDR3 DNA reads TGTGCCAGCAGTGAAGCGCTCAGGGGACACCGTCCCCAGTACTTC.

The V and J genes are TRBV11-2 and TRBJ1-1; 8 bases are shared with TRBD1. The V segment lost 5 bases and the J segment 2 bases; nucleotides outside the gene matches: 4. CDR3 length: 14 amino acids. Germline loops: CDR1 SGHAT, CDR2 FQNNGV. The CDR3 is CASSRDRSNTEAFF. DNA of the CDR3: TGTGCCAGCAGCCGGGACAGGAGTAACACTGAAGCTTTCTTT.

This sequence joins TRBV6-5 and TRBJ2-7, with 10 positions matching TRBD1. V dropped 7 bases and J dropped 0; count of bases not matched to a gene: 6. In germline, CDR1 is MNHEY, CDR2 SVGAGI. The CDR3 spans 15 residues. As DNA, the CDR3 is TGTGCCAGCAACGACAGGGGGCGGCCCTCCTACGAGCAGTACTTC. Protein: CASNDRGRPSYEQYF.

V gene TRBV9 combines with J gene TRBJ2-5, with TRBD2 identical over 12 bases. Germline V gene sequence: CDR1 SGDLS, CDR2 YYNGEE. The CDR3 sequence is 16 residues long. The junction had 4 bases not matched to a gene; V was cut back by 2 bases and J by 2 bases. The CDR3 coding sequence is TGTGCCAGCAGCGTTGGAGGGACTAGCGGGCAAGAGACCCAGTACTTC. Its protein product is CASSVGGTSGQETQYF.

J is TRBJ2-3 and V is TRBV5-6; 7 bases are a match to TRBD2. The length of the CDR3 is 16 residues. J was trimmed by 2 bases and V by 0 bases; bases with no gene match: 6. Germline V gives CDR1 SGHDT, CDR2 YYEEEE. CDR3 loop: CASSLALRGFTDTQYF. In DNA, the CDR3 is TGTGCCAGCAGCTTGGCCTTGCGGGGGTTCACAGATACGCAGTATTTT.

The chain couples TRBV6-5 to TRBJ1-4; 7 bases map to TRBD1. Germline V gives CDR1 MNHEY, CDR2 SVGAGI. Germline trimming cut 6 bases from V and 4 bases from J; bases unmatched to any gene: 5. The CDR3 spans 14 residues. The CDR3 sequence is CASRRTGFNEKLFF. CDR3 nucleotide sequence: TGTGCCAGCAGGCGGACAGGATTTAATGAAAAACTGTTTTTT.

Worth noting for this clone: The sample holds other DNA sequences that translate to the same CDR3. The rearrangement uses TRBV5-1 and TRBJ2-3, with 8 nucleotides matching TRBD2. Germline lookup yields CDR1 SGHRS and CDR2 YFSETQ. There are 15 residues in the CDR3. The ends lost 0 bases at V and 2 bases at J; junction bases unmatched: 2. CDR3 DNA: TGCGCCAGCAGCTTGGGCGGGGGGTCCACAGATACGCAGTATTTT. It is translated as CASSLGGGSTDTQYF.

The chain couples TRBV19 to TRBJ1-3, with TRBD1 as a possible D gene (6 bases). Deletions cut 6 bases from V and 0 bases from J, with 15 bases between. The germline gives CDR1 LNHDA, CDR2 SQIVND (reference sequence). CDR3 length: 16 residues. CDR3: CASSQGQLLSGNTIYF. CDR3 nucleotides: TGTGCCAGTAGCCAAGGACAGCTACTCTCTGGAAACACCATATATTTT.

This chain joins TRBV18 and TRBJ1-1; D might be TRBD1 (5 bases). The CDR3 loop spans 15 amino acids. In germline, CDR1 is KGHSH, CDR2 LQKENI. V gave up 4 bases and J gave up 0 bases, with 12 bases separating them. Here the CDR3 reads CASSLGGTMNTEAFF. CDR3 nucleotide sequence: TGTGCCAGCTCACTCGGGGGGACGATGAACACTGAAGCTTTCTTT.

This rearrangement joins TRBV5-5 to TRBJ1-5, with D unresolved. Per the germline V gene, CDR1 is SGHKS and CDR2 is YYEKEE (reference sequence). This CDR3 has 15 amino acids. Trimming took 0 bases from V and 1 from J, leaving 8 bases between them. The CDR3 reads CASSLVAGSNQPQHF. The CDR3, as DNA: TGTGCCAGCAGCTTGGTTGCGGGGAGCAATCAGCCCCAGCATTTT.

The rearrangement uses TRBV15 and TRBJ2-7; 9 positions match TRBD1. Trimming removed 1 base from V and 3 bases from J; junction bases left unmatched: 7. The length of the CDR3 is 16 residues. Germline V CDR1 and CDR2: LNHNV, YYDKDF (reference sequence). The CDR3 region is CATSRGPGTGRYEQYF. CDR3 DNA sequence: TGTGCCACCAGCAGAGGTCCCGGGACAGGGCGCTACGAGCAGTACTTC.

CDR3 amino acids: CASSYPGQGSAFF. CDR3 bases: TGTGCCAGCAGTTATCCGGGACAGGGGAGCGCTTTCTTT. V is TRBV28 and J is TRBJ1-1; TRBD1 aligns across 10 bases. Germline V gene sequence: CDR1 MDHEN, CDR2 SYDVKM. The CDR3 consists of 13 residues. With 4 bases clipped from V and 11 bases from J, the junction kept 7 bases outside the gene matches.

Regarding this clone: The junction departs from the called germline gene at one end, perhaps through a read error. This chain connects TRBV5-6 to TRBJ1-2; TRBD1 matches at 8 bases. This CDR3 spans 15 amino acids. CDR1 and CDR2 from the germline V gene are SGHDT and YYEEEE. This chain's CDR3 is CASNLVDRDAYGYTF. The CDR3 coding sequence is TGTGCCAGCAACTTGGTGGACAGGGATGCTTATGGCTACACCTTC.